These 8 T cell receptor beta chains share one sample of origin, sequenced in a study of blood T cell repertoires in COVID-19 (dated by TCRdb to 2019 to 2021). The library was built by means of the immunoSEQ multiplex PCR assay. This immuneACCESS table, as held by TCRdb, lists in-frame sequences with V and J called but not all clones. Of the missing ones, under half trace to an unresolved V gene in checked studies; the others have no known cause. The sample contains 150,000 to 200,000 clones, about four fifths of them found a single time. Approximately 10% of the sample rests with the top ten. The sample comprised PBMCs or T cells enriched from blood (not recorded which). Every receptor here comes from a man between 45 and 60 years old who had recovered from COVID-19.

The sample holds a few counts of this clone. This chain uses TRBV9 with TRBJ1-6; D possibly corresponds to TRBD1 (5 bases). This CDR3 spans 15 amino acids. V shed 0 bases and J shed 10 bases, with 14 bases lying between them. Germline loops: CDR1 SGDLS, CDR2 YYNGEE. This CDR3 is CASSVEGQGTSPLHF. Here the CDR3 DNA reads TGTGCCAGCAGCGTAGAAGGGCAGGGAACCTCACCCCTCCACTTT.

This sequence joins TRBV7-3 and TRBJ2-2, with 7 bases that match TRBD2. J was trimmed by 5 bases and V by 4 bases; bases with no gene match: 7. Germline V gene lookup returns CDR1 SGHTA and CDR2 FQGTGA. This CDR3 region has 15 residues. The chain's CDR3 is CASSSRRGETGELFF. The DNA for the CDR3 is TGTGCCAGCAGCTCCCGACGGGGGGAAACCGGGGAGCTGTTTTTT.

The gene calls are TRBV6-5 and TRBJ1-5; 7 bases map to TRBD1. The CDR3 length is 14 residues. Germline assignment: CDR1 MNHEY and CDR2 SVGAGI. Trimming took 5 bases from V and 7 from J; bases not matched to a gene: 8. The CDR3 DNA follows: TGTGCCAGCAGTCAGACAGGGTCGGGCCAGCCCCAGCATTTT. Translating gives CASSQTGSGQPQHF.

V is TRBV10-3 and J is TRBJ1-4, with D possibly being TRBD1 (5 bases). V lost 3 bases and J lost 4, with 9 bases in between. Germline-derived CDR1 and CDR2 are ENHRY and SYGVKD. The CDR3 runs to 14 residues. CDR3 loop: CAISEDSSNEKLFF. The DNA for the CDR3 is TGTGCCATCAGTGAAGACAGTAGTAATGAAAAACTGTTTTTT.

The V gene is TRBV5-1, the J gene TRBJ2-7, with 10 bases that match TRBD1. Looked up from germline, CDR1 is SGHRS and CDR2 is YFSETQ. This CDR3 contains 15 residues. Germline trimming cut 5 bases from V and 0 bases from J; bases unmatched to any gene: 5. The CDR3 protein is CASRTGTGASYEQYF. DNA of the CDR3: TGCGCCAGCAGAACCGGGACAGGGGCCTCCTACGAGCAGTACTTC.

The DNA of the CDR3 is TGTGCCAGCAGCAAAGCTGGGGCAAGGGGGCTACATCAGCCCCAGCATTTT. Its translation: CASSKAGARGLHQPQHF. The genes are TRBV21-1 and TRBJ1-5; the D segment call TRBD1 is taken from the table without a DNA check. TRBV21-1 is assigned pseudogene status. This CDR3 region has 17 residues.

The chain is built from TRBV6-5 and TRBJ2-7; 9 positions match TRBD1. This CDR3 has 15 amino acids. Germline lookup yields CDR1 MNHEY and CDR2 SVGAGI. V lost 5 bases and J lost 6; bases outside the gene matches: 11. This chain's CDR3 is CASSNRDRVFGEQYF. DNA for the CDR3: TGTGCCAGCAGTAACCGGGACAGGGTGTTTGGCGAGCAGTACTTC.

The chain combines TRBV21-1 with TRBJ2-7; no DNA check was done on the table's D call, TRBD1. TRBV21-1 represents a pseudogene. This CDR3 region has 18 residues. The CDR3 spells CASSKEGPGQGPTYEQYF. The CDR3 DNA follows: TGTGCCAGCAGCAAAGAAGGGCCGGGACAGGGGCCCACCTACGAGCAGTACTTC.